Here is one TCR beta chain with its context. The entry originates in a study of blood T cell repertoires in COVID-19. The overall study: Material from acute and convalescent COVID-19 was sourced from the United States, Italy and Spain. Sample material is recorded as cDNA or gDNA derived from T cells, B-cell-depleted T cells, or PBMCs.

One Seattle source followed patients from active infection through their disease course. Looked up from germline, CDR1 is SGHDN and CDR2 is FVKESK. Trimming pared 0 bases from V and 2 bases from J, leaving 13 bases between. The CDR3 extends over 16 amino acids. Methods used by the authors: Nucleated cell number was recorded as an estimate derived from reference gene primer amplification. Repertoires were generated with immunoSEQ multiplex PCR, while TCRdb's copy carries only in-frame clones and drops some. V and J calls and clone size are as listed in that table; D and trimming were resolved from the DNA. The profile shows 270,000 or so clones, around 87% of them singletons.

Sequenced input: peripheral blood. The source of this sequence is a woman between 55 and 75 years old with COVID-19, enrolled during active disease. The J gene is TRBJ2-5, the V gene TRBV14, with D possibly matching TRBD1 (6 bases). The CDR3 bases are TGTGCCAGCAGCCAAGATCCCGGGACACGACAAGAGACCCAGTACTTC. It codes for CASSQDPGTRQETQYF. The full variable domain, in which reference TRBV14 and TRBJ2-5 provide the parts outside the CDR3, is EAGVTQFPSHSVIEKGQTVTLRCDPISGHDNLYWYRRVMGKEIKFLLHFVKESKQDESGMPNNRFLAERTGGTYSTLKVQPAELEDSGVYFCASSQDPGTRQETQYFGPGTRLLVL.